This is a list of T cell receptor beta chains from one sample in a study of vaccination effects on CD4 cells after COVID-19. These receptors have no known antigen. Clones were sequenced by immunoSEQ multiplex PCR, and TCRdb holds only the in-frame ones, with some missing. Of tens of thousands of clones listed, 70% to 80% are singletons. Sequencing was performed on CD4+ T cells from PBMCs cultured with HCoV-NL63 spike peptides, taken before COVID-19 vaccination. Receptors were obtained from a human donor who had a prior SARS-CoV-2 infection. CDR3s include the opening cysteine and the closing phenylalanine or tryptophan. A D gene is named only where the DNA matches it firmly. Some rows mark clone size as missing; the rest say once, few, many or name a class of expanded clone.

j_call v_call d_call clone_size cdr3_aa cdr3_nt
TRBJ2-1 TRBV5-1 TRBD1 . CASSLDSPDRGYNEQFF TGCGCCAGCAGCTTGGACTCCCCGGACAGGGGGTACAATGAGCAGTTCTTC
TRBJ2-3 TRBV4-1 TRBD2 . CASSAPTSGDGTQYF TGCGCCAGCAGCGCCCCTACTAGCGGGGACGGTACGCAGTATTTT
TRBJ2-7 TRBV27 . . CASSLTGGAGYEQYF TGTGCCAGCAGTTTAACGGGGGGCGCGGGCTACGAGCAGTACTTC
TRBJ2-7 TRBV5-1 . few CASSLDSPYEQYF TGCGCCAGCAGCTTGGACTCGCCCTACGAGCAGTACTTC
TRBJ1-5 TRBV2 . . CASSDGQGRYSGPQHF TGTGCCAGCAGTGATGGGCAGGGGCGATATAGCGGGCCCCAGCATTTT
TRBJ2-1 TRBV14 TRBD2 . CASSQRPGLAPYNEQFF TGTGCCAGCAGCCAACGACCGGGACTAGCGCCTTACAATGAGCAGTTCTTC
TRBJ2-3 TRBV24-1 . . CATSPRATDTQYF TGTGCCACCAGTCCCAGAGCCACAGATACGCAGTATTTT
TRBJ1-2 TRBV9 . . CASSTDVSGYTF TGTGCCAGCAGCACGGACGTCTCAGGCTACACCTTC
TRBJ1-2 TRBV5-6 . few CASSLKGQSYGYTF TGTGCCAGCAGCTTGAAAGGACAGTCCTATGGCTACACCTTC
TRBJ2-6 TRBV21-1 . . CASSDRRKGAPGANVLTF TGTGCCAGCAGCGACCGGCGCAAAGGTGCTCCTGGGGCCAACGTCCTGACTTTC
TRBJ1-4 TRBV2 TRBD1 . CASKGQALEKLFF TGTGCCAGCAAGGGACAGGCCTTGGAAAAACTGTTTTTT
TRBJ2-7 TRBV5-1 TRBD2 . CASSQGTSGIEQYF TGCGCCAGCAGCCAGGGGACTAGCGGGATCGAGCAGTACTTC
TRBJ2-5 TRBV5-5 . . CASSLGPAQETQYF TGTGCCAGCAGCTTGGGGCCGGCCCAAGAGACCCAGTACTTC
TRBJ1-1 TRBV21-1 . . CASSKVGGRNTEAFF TGTGCCAGCAGCAAAGTCGGCGGAAGGAACACTGAAGCTTTCTTT
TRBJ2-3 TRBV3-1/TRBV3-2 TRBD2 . CASSQDQGGRDTDTQYF TGTGCCAGCAGCCAAGATCAGGGAGGGAGGGACACAGATACGCAGTATTTT
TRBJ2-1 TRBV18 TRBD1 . CASSQATGQGYNEQFF TGTGCCAGCTCACAAGCAACGGGACAGGGATACAATGAGCAGTTCTTC
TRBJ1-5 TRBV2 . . CASRGDGHNQPQHF TGTGCCAGCAGAGGGGACGGTCACAATCAGCCCCAGCATTTT
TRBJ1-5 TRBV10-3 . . CAISESGAGGNQPQHF TGTGCCATCAGTGAGTCTGGGGCGGGAGGCAATCAGCCCCAGCATTTT
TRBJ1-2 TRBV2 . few CASSEQGPGGYTF TGTGCCAGCAGTGAACAGGGACCCGGTGGCTACACCTTC
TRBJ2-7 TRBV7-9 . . CASSPDLSYEQYF TGTGCCAGCAGCCCCGACCTCTCCTACGAGCAGTACTTC
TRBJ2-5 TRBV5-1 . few CASSLAGTQETQYF TGCGCCAGCAGCTTGGCCGGAACTCAAGAGACCCAGTACTTC
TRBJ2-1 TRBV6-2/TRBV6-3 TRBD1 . CASSYSIGTVSPVQFF TGTGCCAGCAGTTACTCGATTGGGACAGTCTCCCCCGTTCAGTTCTTC
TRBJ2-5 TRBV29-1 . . CSVEHRDPWETQYF TGCAGCGTTGAACACAGGGACCCTTGGGAGACCCAGTACTTC
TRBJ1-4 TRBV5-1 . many CASRRKEHEKLFF TGCGCCAGCAGGCGGAAGGAGCATGAAAAACTGTTTTTT
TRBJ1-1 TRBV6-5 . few CASRIPGSEAFF TGTGCCAGCAGAATACCGGGTTCCGAAGCTTTCTTT
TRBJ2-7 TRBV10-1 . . CASSEDRRLVQGNF TGCGCCAGCAGTGAGGATCGGCGGTTGGTTCAGGGTAACTTC
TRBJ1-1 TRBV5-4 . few CASSLGPLNTEAFF TGTGCCAGCAGCTTGGGACCTTTGAACACTGAAGCTTTCTTT
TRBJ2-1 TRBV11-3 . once CASSLAGVYDEQFF TGTGCCAGCAGCTTAGCGGGAGTCTACGATGAGCAGTTCTTC
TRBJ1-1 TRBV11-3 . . CASSLDGDGEAFF TGTGCCAGCAGCTTAGATGGAGACGGGGAAGCTTTCTTT
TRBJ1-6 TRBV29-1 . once CSVRKALGSPLHF TGCAGCGTCAGGAAAGCCCTTGGTTCACCCCTCCACTTT
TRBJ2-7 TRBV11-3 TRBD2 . CASSLATSPHEQYF TGTGCCAGCAGCTTAGCGACTAGCCCCCACGAGCAGTACTTC
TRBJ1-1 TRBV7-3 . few CASSWNMNTEAFF TGTGCCAGCAGCTGGAACATGAACACTGAAGCTTTCTTT
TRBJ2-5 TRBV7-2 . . CASSLFGETQYF TGTGCCAGCAGCTTATTCGGGGAGACCCAGTACTTC
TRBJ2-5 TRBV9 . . CASSAGLGTSQETQYF TGTGCCAGCAGCGCGGGGCTGGGAACTAGCCAAGAGACCCAGTACTTC
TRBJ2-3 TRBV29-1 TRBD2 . CSVGRGGSDTQYF TGCAGCGTTGGGCGGGGGGGCTCGGATACGCAGTATTTT
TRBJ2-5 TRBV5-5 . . CASSLGVLKTQYF TGTGCCAGCAGCTTGGGAGTATTGAAGACCCAGTACTTC
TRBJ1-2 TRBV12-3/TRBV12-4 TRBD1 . CASSRTGNYGYTF TGTGCCAGCAGCCGGACAGGGAACTATGGCTACACCTTC
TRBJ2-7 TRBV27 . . CASGPGLSFLEQYF TGTGCCAGCGGGCCGGGTCTAAGTTTCCTCGAGCAGTACTTC
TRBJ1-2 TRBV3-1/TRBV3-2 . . CASSQRFGDGYTF TGTGCCAGCAGCCAACGGTTCGGGGATGGCTACACCTTC
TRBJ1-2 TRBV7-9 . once CASSFLRDTGYGYTF TGTGCCAGCAGCTTCCTCCGGGACACAGGGTATGGCTACACCTTC
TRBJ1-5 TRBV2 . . CASIRGEGGYSNQPQHF TGTGCCAGCATAAGGGGGGAAGGAGGATATAGCAATCAGCCCCAGCATTTT
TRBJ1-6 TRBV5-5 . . CASSLDSSSYNSPLHF TGTGCCAGCAGCTTGGACAGCAGCTCCTATAATTCACCCCTCCACTTT
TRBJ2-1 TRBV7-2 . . CASSLARNEQFF TGTGCCAGCAGCTTAGCGAGGAATGAGCAGTTCTTC